The clone carrying this T cell receptor beta chain was seen repeatedly, ten times or more. Its antigen is as yet unknown. The data derive from a study of T cells in Graves' hyperthyroidism and ophthalmopathy. The study's findings and limits: Ophthalmopathy was told apart from stable hyperthyroidism by a 13 V-J model.

Trimming pared 3 bases from V and 5 bases from J, leaving 21 bases between. Germline CDR1 and CDR2: SGHAT and FQNNGV. The CDR3 is 17 amino acids. RNA transcripts provided the source from which TCR beta CDR3 regions were amplified. In the first-round RT-PCR of the TCR CDR3, the HTBI primer set was used. TCRdb ran MiXCR on the multiplex PCR reads and lists one entry per CDR3 protein. The table has hundreds of thousands of distinct CDR3 sequences, approximately 14% seen once; the top ten hold 28%. The chain recombines TRBV11-2 with TRBJ2-3; D unclear. The sequence came from a woman in her late teens or twenties with Graves' hyperthyroidism that later progressed to Graves' ophthalmopathy. The sample was blood. CDR3 sequence reads: CASSFRNQLWPEDTQYF. CDR3 nucleotides: TGTGCCAGCAGCTTTCGGAATCAATTGTGGCCCGAAGATACGCAGTATTTT.